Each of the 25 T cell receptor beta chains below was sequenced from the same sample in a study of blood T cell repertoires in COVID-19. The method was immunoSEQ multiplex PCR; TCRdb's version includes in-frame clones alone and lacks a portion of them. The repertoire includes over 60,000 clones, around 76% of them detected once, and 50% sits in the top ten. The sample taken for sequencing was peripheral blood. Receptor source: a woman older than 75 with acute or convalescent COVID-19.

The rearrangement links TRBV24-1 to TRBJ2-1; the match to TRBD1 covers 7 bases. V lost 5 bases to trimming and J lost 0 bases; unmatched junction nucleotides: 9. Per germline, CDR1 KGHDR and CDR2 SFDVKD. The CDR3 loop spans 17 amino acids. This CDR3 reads CATSVTTGRHSYNEQFF. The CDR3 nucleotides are TGTGCCACCAGTGTTACGACAGGGCGACACTCCTACAATGAGCAGTTCTTC.

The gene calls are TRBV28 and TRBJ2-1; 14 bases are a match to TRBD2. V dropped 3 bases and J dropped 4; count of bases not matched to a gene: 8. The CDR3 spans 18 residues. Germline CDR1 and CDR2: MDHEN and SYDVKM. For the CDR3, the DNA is TGTGCCAGCAGTTTCCGCGGACTAGCGGGAGGAGGATACAATGAGCAGTTCTTC. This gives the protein CASSFRGLAGGGYNEQFF.

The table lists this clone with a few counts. CDR3 bases: TGCAGCGCTGGACACCGGAACAGGGTTGACTATGGCTACACCTTC. As protein: CSAGHRNRVDYGYTF. V is TRBV29-1 and J is TRBJ1-2, with D tentatively TRBD1 (6 bases). Per the germline V gene, CDR1 is SQVTM and CDR2 is ANQGSEA. This CDR3 has 15 residues. Between the trimmed V and J ends, which lost 7 bases and 3 bases, there was a span of 21 bases.

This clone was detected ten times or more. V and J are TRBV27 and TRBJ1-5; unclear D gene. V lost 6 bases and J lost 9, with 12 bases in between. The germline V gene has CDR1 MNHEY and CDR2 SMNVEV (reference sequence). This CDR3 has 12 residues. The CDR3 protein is CASRVGSGPQHF. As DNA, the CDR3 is TGTGCCAGCAGGGTTGGATCAGGGCCCCAGCATTTT.

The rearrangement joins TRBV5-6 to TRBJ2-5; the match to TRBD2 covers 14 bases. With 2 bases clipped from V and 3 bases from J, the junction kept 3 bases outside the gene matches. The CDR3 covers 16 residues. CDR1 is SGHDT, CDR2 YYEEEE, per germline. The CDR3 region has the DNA TGTGCCAGCAGCTTCCCGGGACTAGCGGGAGAAGAGACCCAGTACTTC. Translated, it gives CASSFPGLAGEETQYF.

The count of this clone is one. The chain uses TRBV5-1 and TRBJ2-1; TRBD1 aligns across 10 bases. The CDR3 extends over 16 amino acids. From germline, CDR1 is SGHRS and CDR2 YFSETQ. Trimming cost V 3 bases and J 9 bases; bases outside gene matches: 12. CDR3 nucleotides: TGCGCCAGCAGCTCGCTAACCGGGACAGGGGAAGGTGAGCAGTTCTTC. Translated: CASSSLTGTGEGEQFF.

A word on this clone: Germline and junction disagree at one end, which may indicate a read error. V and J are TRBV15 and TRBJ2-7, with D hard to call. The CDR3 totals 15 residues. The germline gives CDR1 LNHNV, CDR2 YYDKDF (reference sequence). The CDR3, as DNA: TGTGCCACCAGCAGTGTTCGTGAAAGCTCCGACGAGCAGTACTTC. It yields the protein CATSSVRESSDEQYF. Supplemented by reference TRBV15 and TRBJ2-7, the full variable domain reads DAMVIQNPRYQVTQFGKPVTLSCSQTLNHNVMYWYQQKSSQAPKLLFHYYDKDFNNEADTPDNFQSRRPNTSFCFLDIRSPGLGDTAMYLCATSSVRESSDEQYFGPGTRLTVT.

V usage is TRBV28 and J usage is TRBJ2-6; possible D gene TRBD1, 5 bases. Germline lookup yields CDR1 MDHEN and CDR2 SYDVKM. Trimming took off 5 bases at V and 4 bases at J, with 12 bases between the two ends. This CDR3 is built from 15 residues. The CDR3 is CASSNPRAGANVLTF. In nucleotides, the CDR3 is TGTGCCAGCAGTAACCCCAGGGCCGGGGCCAACGTCCTGACTTTC.

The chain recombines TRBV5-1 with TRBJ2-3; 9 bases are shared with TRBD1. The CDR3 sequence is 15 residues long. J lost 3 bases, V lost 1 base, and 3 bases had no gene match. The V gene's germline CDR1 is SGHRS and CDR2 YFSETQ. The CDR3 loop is CASSLPGQGTDTQYF. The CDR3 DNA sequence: TGCGCCAGCAGCTTGCCGGGACAGGGTACAGATACGCAGTATTTT.

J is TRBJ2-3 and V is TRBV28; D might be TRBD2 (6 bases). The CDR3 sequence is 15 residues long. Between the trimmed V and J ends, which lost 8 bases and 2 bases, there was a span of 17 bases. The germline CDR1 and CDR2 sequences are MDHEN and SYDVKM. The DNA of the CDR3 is TGTGCCAGCTGTGAGGGGCGCGGGGTCACAGATACGCAGTATTTT. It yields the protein CASCEGRGVTDTQYF.

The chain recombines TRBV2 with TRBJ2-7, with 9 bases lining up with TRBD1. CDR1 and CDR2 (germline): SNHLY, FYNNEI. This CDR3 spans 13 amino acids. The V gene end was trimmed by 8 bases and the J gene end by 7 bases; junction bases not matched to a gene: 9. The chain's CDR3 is CASDRDRDSEQYF. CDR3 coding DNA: TGTGCCAGCGACCGGGACAGGGATTCGGAGCAGTACTTC.

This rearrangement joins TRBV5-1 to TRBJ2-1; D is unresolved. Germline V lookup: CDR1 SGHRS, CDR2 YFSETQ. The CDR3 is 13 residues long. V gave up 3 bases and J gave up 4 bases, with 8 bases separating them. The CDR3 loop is CASSYIGYNEQFF. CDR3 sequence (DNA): TGCGCCAGCAGCTATATCGGGTACAATGAGCAGTTCTTC.

CDR3 loop: CAWSVQGGYGYTF. The CDR3 region has the DNA TGTGCCTGGAGTGTACAAGGGGGCTATGGCTACACCTTC. The chain has TRBV30 and TRBJ1-2, with a weak D call TRBD1 (6 bases). Trimming took 0 bases from V and 4 from J, leaving 9 bases between them. This CDR3 contains 13 residues. Germline values: CDR1 GTSNPN, CDR2 SVGIG (reference sequence).

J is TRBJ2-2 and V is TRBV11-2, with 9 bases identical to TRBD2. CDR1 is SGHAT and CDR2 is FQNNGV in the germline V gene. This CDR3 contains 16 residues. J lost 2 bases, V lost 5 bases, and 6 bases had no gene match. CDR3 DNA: TGTGCCAGCAGCCGCCCGGGACTAGCAAACACCGGGGAGCTGTTTTTT. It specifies CASSRPGLANTGELFF.

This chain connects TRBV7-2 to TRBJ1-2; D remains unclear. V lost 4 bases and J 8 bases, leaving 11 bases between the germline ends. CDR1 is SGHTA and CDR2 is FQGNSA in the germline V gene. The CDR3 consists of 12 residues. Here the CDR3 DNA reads TGTGCCAGCAGCTCATACTACGGCGGCTACACCTTC. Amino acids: CASSSYYGGYTF.

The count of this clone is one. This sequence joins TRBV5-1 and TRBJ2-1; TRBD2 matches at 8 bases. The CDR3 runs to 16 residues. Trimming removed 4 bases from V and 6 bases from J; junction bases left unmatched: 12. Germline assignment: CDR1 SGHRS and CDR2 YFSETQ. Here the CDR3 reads CASSPGGLAGSNEQFF. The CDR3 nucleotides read TGCGCCAGCAGCCCTGGTGGGCTAGCGGGCTCCAATGAGCAGTTCTTC.

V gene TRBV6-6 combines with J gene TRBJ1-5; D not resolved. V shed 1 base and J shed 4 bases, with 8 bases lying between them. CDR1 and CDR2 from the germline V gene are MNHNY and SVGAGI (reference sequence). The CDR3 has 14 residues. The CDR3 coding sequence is TGTGCCAGCAGTTACTACGTCCAGAATCAGCCCCAGCATTTT. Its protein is CASSYYVQNQPQHF.

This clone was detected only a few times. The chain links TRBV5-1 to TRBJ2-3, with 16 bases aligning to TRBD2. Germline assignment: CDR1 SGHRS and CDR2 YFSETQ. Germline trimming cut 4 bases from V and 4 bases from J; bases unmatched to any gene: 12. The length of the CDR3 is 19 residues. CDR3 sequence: CASSKTGTSGRVVPDTQYF. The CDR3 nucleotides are TGCGCCAGCAGCAAAACCGGGACTAGCGGGAGGGTAGTTCCAGATACGCAGTATTTT.

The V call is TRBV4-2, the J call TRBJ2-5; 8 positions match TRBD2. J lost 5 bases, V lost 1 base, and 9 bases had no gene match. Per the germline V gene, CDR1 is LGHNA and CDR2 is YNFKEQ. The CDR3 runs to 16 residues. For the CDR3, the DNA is TGTGCCAGCAGCCAAGGCGACGAGCGGGGGTGGGAGACCCAGTACTTC. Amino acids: CASSQGDERGWETQYF.

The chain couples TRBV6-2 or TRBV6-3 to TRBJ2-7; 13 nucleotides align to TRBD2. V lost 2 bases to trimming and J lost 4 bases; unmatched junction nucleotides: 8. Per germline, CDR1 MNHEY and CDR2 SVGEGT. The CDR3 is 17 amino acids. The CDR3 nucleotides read TGTGCCAGCAGTTACGTCGAACTAGCGGGAGGGCCTTACGAGCAGTACTTC. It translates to CASSYVELAGGPYEQYF.

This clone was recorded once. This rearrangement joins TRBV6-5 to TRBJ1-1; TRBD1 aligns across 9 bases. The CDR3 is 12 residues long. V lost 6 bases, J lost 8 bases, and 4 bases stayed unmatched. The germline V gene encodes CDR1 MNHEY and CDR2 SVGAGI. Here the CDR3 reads CASSHRGLEAFF. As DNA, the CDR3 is TGTGCCAGCAGCCACAGGGGGCTAGAAGCTTTCTTT.

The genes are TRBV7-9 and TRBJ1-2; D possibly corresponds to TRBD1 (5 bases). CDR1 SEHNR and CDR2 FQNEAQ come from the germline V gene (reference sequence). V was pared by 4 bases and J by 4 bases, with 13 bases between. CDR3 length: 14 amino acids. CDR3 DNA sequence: TGTGCCAGCAGCTCGGACATGGGATCCTATGGCTACACCTTC. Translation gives CASSSDMGSYGYTF. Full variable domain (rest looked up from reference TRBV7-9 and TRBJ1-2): DTGVSQNPRHKITKRGQNVTFRCDPISEHNRLYWYRQTLGQGPEFLTYFQNEAQLEKSRLLSDRFSAERPKGSFSTLEIQRTEQGDSAMYLCASSSDMGSYGYTFGSGTRLTVV.

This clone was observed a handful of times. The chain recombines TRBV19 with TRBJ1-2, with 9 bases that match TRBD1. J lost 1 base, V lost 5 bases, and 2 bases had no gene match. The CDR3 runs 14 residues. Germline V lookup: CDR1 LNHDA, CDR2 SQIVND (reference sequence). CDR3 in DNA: TGTGCCAGTAGTCCGGGACAGGGTAACTATGGCTACACCTTC. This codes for CASSPGQGNYGYTF.

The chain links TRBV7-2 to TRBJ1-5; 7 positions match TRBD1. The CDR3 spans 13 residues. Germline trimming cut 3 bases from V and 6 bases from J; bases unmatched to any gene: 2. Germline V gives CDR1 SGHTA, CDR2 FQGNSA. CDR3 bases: TGTGCCAGCAGCTTCAACAGGGGTCAGCCCCAGCATTTT. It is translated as CASSFNRGQPQHF.

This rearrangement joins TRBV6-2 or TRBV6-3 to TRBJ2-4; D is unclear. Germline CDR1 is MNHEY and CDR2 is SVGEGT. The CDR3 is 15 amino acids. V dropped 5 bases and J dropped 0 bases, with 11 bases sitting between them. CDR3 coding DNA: TGTGCCAGCAGTGCCCTCGACATAGCCAAAAACATTCAGTACTTC. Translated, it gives CASSALDIAKNIQYF.